This T cell receptor (beta chain) came from a study of lymphopenia after photon versus proton radiotherapy (dated by TCRdb to about 2019). About the full investigation: Photon and proton radiation therapy were compared by the study for their immunological effects in patients with gastrointestinal tumors who developed high-grade lymphopenia. A cohort of some 22 patients with gastrointestinal tumors who received either photon or proton therapy and subsequently developed lymphopenia was included. The study was designed to characterize how the impact on the immune system differs between the two radiation modalities. Study-wide conclusions, independent of this receptor: Relative stability during treatment was observed in proton-treated patients, whereas loss of naive T cells and TCR diversity and gain of effector/memory populations were observed in photon-treated patients. Once the lymphocyte count had reached its nadir, the repertoires of photon-treated patients showed oligoclonal expansion, particularly of CD8+ Temra cells, and this expansion drove the decline in diversity. Among patients across the cohort who died, overall survival time showed an inverse correlation with a larger post-nadir drop in TCR diversity. The survival association was assessed only in patients who died, and better survival with proton therapy was presented by the authors as a possibility rather than a demonstrated result.

A remark on this clone: There is no known antigen for this receptor. Within one base of it there is no much larger clone, and no base qualities were kept.

The library was produced with the immunoSEQ multiplex PCR assay. Alongside multiparametric flow cytometry, deep sequencing of rearranged TCR beta loci was used to profile the T cell repertoires. TCRdb provides this immuneACCESS table in a form limited to in-frame rearrangements. Some clones are lacking; in checked studies, under half of them reflect an unresolved V gene, and why the rest are absent is not known. Recorded for this sample are around 150,000 clones; around 85% of them occurred a single time. About 4.4% of the sample rests with the top ten. Trimming removed 5 bases from V and 6 bases from J, leaving 8 bases between the germline ends. The CDR3 runs 11 amino acids, cysteine and phenylalanine included. Just CDR3 DNA is preserved here, 33 bases in frame from base 1. From the germline V gene (reference sequence), CDR1 is SEHNR and CDR2 is FQNEAQ.

The clonotype comes from a man aged 50 or older with gastric cancer. The sample in question was peripheral blood, obtained from a patient treated with photon-based radiotherapy. Recombination joined TRBV7-9 with TRBJ2-7; the D gene remains uncertain. In nucleotides, the sequence is TGTGCCAGCAGCCAGGCCTTCGAGCAGTACTTC. Its protein reads: CASSQAFEQYF.